A selection of T cell receptor beta chains follows, all from one sample in a study of Graves' ophthalmopathy and Graves' hyperthyroidism. TCRdb independently ran MiXCR on the multiplex PCR reads; one entry per CDR3 protein. Among about 620,000 distinct CDR3 sequences, about 20% were seen once, and the ten largest hold around 6.5%. Sequencing was done on a sample of peripheral blood. The receptor source for this set is a woman under 30 with stable Graves' hyperthyroidism. Some clones in this sample may be carry-over from other donors' samples. Each CDR3 is given with its conserved first and last residue. Fields, in order: J gene, V gene, CDR3 protein.

j_gene: TRBJ1-1; v_gene: TRBV6-2/TRBV6-3; CDR3aa: CASTFFPNTEAFF
j_gene: TRBJ1-6; v_gene: TRBV12-3/TRBV12-4; CDR3aa: CASTLGQGANSPHHF
j_gene: TRBJ1-1; v_gene: TRBV13; CDR3aa: CASSSVGRMNTEAFF
j_gene: TRBJ1-6; v_gene: TRBV20-1; CDR3aa: CSASEGGSPLHF
j_gene: TRBJ2-7; v_gene: TRBV6-1; CDR3aa: CASSVGQATYEQYF
j_gene: TRBJ2-5; v_gene: TRBV6-2/TRBV6-3; CDR3aa: CASSYSAGTTQETQYF
j_gene: TRBJ1-1; v_gene: TRBV10-3; CDR3aa: CAISVGPQRSTEAFF
j_gene: TRBJ2-5; v_gene: TRBV27; CDR3aa: CASIRLAGGPGETQYF
j_gene: TRBJ2-7; v_gene: TRBV5-1; CDR3aa: CASSRAGGRYEQYF
j_gene: TRBJ2-7; v_gene: TRBV11-2; CDR3aa: CASSSGGQAAYEQYF
j_gene: TRBJ1-1; v_gene: TRBV20-1; CDR3aa: CSARDRERLMNTEAFF
j_gene: TRBJ2-7; v_gene: TRBV20-1; CDR3aa: CSARDVGLAGGTSSEQYF
j_gene: TRBJ1-1; v_gene: TRBV6-5; CDR3aa: CASSYGGGTEAFF
j_gene: TRBJ2-5; v_gene: TRBV27; CDR3aa: CASRGTGLETQYF
j_gene: TRBJ1-5; v_gene: TRBV18; CDR3aa: CASSPARQGAQPQHF
j_gene: TRBJ2-2; v_gene: TRBV29-1; CDR3aa: CSVALGTGELFF
j_gene: TRBJ1-1; v_gene: TRBV12-3/TRBV12-4; CDR3aa: CASSTVGSRGITEAFF
j_gene: TRBJ2-5; v_gene: TRBV20-1; CDR3aa: CSARLGIGETQYF
j_gene: TRBJ1-6; v_gene: TRBV11-3; CDR3aa: CASSPRQGASPLHF
j_gene: TRBJ1-5; v_gene: TRBV29-1; CDR3aa: CSVSTGQAAQHF
j_gene: TRBJ1-1; v_gene: TRBV6-2/TRBV6-3; CDR3aa: CAISQSASGAFF
j_gene: TRBJ1-2; v_gene: TRBV19; CDR3aa: CASSRGIYGYTF
j_gene: TRBJ1-1; v_gene: TRBV2; CDR3aa: CASNPTSGQGWEAAFF
j_gene: TRBJ1-1; v_gene: TRBV9; CDR3aa: CASSVGQTVAEAFF
j_gene: TRBJ2-5; v_gene: TRBV13; CDR3aa: CASSLIRGETQYF
j_gene: TRBJ2-7; v_gene: TRBV6-2/TRBV6-3; CDR3aa: CASARAYEQYF
j_gene: TRBJ1-5; v_gene: TRBV27; CDR3aa: CASSPGTGGGQPQHF
j_gene: TRBJ2-7; v_gene: TRBV24-1; CDR3aa: CATSDTTGEEQYF
j_gene: TRBJ1-2; v_gene: TRBV28; CDR3aa: CVSSSGYNYGYTF
j_gene: TRBJ1-2; v_gene: TRBV12-3/TRBV12-4; CDR3aa: CASSLKRRANYGYTF
j_gene: TRBJ1-1; v_gene: TRBV6-6; CDR3aa: CASSPPGQGEAFF